Described below is a single T cell receptor (beta chain) sequence and its context. Antigen specificity is unknown. This sample also contains other DNA sequences that code for the same CDR3. The sample originates from a study of T cell responses to AZD1222 COVID-19 vaccine. Across the study: Researchers grouped second doses given at about 4 or about 12 weeks into one pool. Study-level points and caveats: Spike-wide coverage was observed for vaccine-associated CD4 TCRs, with dominant responses at 160-218 and 743-854.

Here immunoSEQ multiplex PCR was the method, and the copy in TCRdb shows in-frame clones only, minus some. Of approximately 190,000 clones in the sample, approximately 91% were seen once. Germline values: CDR1 MNHEY, CDR2 SVGAGI. The CDR3 sequence is 12 residues long. Trimming removed 6 bases at V and 0 bases at J, with 4 bases between. The V gene is TRBV6-5, the J gene TRBJ2-3; no clear D gene. The sample consisted of peripheral blood, taken on day 0 of AZD1222 vaccination. This receptor was identified in an adult in good health. CDR3 sequence: CASRSSTDTQYF. The CDR3 DNA follows: TGTGCCAGCAGAAGCAGCACAGATACGCAGTATTTT.